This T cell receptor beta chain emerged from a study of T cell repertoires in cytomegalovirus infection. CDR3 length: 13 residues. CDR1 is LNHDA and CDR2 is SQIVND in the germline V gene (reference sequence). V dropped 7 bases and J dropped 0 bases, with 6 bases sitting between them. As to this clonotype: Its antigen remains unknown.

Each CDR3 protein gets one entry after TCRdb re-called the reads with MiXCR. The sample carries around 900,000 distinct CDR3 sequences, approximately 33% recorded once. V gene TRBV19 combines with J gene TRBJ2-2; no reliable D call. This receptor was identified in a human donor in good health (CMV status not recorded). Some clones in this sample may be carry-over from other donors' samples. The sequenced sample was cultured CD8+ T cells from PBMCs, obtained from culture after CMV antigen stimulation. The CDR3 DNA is TGTGCCAGTACCAGCTCGAACACCGGGGAGCTGTTTTTT. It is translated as CASTSSNTGELFF.